This TCR beta chain was documented in a study of OX40 agonist ivuxolimab in advanced cancers. TCRdb keeps only in-frame clones here, not all; method: immunoSEQ multiplex PCR. The data contain approximately 35,000 clones, about 80% of them singletons. V gave up 1 base and J gave up 12 bases; unmatched junction bases: 4. The CDR3 is 11 residues long. Per germline, CDR1 DFQATT and CDR2 SNEGSKA (reference sequence). This specimen consisted of CD4+ or CD8+ T cells sorted from blood, obtained in a trial of the OX40 agonist ivuxolimab. The chain is built from TRBV20-1 and TRBJ2-3, with TRBD2 matching 7 bases. This receptor was taken from an adult with an advanced solid tumor such as melanoma, head and neck, liver or kidney cancer. CDR3 in amino acids: CSARGGGTQYF. CDR3 sequence (DNA): TGCAGTGCTAGAGGGGGGGGGACCCAGTATTTT.